The clone carrying this TCR beta chain was picked up a small number of times. The data belong to a study of blood T cell repertoires in COVID-19. Study at large: Sources were T cells, B-cell-depleted T cells, or PBMCs; the material itself was cDNA or gDNA.

Trimming left V 10 bases short and J 6 bases short, with 19 bases between. Germline loops: CDR1 LNHDA, CDR2 SQIVND (reference sequence). This CDR3 contains 15 residues. In the authors' workflow: Estimated nucleated cell counts came from reference gene primer amplification. Data came from immunoSEQ multiplex PCR; TCRdb stores just in-frame clones and leaves some out. V, J and clone size were drawn from that table, and D and trimming were deduced from the DNA. This repertoire shows some 150,000 clones, 75% to 90% found once; its top ten account for over 12%. Input material: peripheral blood. This receptor was identified in a woman aged 40 to 50 with acute or convalescent COVID-19. The genes are TRBV19 and TRBJ1-6, with D possibly TRBD1 on 5 matching bases. The CDR3 here is CATTASDTFNSPLHF. CDR3 nucleotide sequence: TGTGCCACTACAGCGTCGGACACTTTTAATTCACCCCTCCACTTT.